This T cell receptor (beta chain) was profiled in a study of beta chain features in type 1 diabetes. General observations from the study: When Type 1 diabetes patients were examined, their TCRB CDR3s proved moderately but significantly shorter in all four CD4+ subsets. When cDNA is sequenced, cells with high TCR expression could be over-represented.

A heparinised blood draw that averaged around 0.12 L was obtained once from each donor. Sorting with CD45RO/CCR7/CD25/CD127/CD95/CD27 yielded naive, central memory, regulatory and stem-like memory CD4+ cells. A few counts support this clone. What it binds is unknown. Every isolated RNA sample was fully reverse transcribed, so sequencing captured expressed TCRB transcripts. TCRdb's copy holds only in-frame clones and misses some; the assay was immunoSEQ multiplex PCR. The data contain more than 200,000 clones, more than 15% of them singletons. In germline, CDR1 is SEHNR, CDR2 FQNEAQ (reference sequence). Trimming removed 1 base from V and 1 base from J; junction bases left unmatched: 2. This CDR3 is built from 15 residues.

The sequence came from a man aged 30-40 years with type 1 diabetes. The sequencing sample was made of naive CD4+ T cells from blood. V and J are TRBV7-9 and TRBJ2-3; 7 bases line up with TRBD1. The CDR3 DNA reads TGTGCCAGCAGCTTAGTCGGACAGGGCACAGATACGCAGTATTTT. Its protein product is CASSLVGQGTDTQYF.